What follows is one T cell receptor beta chain and its context. This table comes from immunoSEQ multiplex PCR, and its TCRdb copy is limited to in-frame clones, with some not included. The sample includes 200,000 to 300,000 clones, 81% seen only once; the top ten take about 8%. Germline V gene sequence: CDR1 LGHNT, CDR2 FRNRAP. Trimming left V 8 bases short and J 6 bases short, with 13 bases between. CDR3 length: 13 amino acids. The data were obtained in a study of blood T cell repertoires in COVID-19. The sequencing sample was made of peripheral blood. The V and J genes are TRBV12-5 and TRBJ2-2; weak D call: TRBD1 (6 bases). The clonotype comes from a woman older than 75 with acute or convalescent COVID-19. CDR3 region: CASTPGVAGELFF. CDR3 sequence (DNA): TGTGCTAGTACACCAGGGGTGGCCGGGGAGCTGTTTTTT.